This T cell receptor (beta chain) was captured in a study of OX40 agonist ivuxolimab in advanced cancers. General study results and limits: In CD8+ T cells, expanded clones were on average more numerous than in CD4+.

On this clone: Its antigen is not known.

The V end lost 7 bases, the J end lost 7 bases, and 17 bases lay between the germline ends. Germline V gene lookup returns CDR1 MNHEY and CDR2 SVGAGI. CDR3 length: 14 residues. Libraries were prepared by immunoSEQ multiplex PCR; TCRdb keeps only in-frame clonotypes and omits some of them. Here the sample spans some 73,000 clones, 86% being singletons. The specimen was CD4+ or CD8+ T cells sorted from blood, collected in a trial of the OX40 agonist ivuxolimab. The chain recombines TRBV6-5 with TRBJ2-1; D might be TRBD1 (5 bases). The TCR sequence derives from an adult with an advanced solid tumor such as melanoma, head and neck, liver or kidney cancer. The CDR3 DNA reads as TGTGCCAGCACCCCCAGGGTCGGGTCGAATGAGCAGTTCTTC. Its translation is CASTPRVGSNEQFF.